A selection of T cell receptor beta chains follows, all from one sample in a study of identical twins. TCRdb fed the 5' RACE reads into MiXCR, producing one record per CDR3 protein. Of approximately 600,000 distinct CDR3 sequences in the sample, roughly 7.1% are singletons; the top ten hold 1.6%. These sequences were also reported in another study, on yellow fever vaccine responses in identical twins.

The specimen sequenced was PBMCs. The receptors originated from a woman aged 18-35 years in good health. CDR3s include the opening cysteine and the closing phenylalanine or tryptophan. The D gene is left open where the match is weak. A clone size is listed for some rows: how often the clone was seen (once, few, many), or a class if it is expanded.

.,TRBD1,TRBV28,TRBJ2-2,14,CASSETGVAGELFF,TGTGCCAGCTCAGAAACAGGGGTAGCCGGGGAGCTGTTTTTT
.,.,TRBV29-1,TRBJ2-7,12,CSAPLNFYEQYF,TGCAGCGCCCCCTTAAACTTCTACGAGCAGTACTTC
few,.,TRBV27,TRBJ2-7,13,CATRGSVPTKQYF,TGTGCCACCAGGGGATCGGTACCTACGAAACAGTACTTC
few,TRBD2,TRBV6-1,TRBJ2-7,13,CASRGGRASEQYF,TGTGCCAGCCGCGGAGGGAGGGCCAGCGAGCAGTACTTC
many,TRBD1,TRBV29-1,TRBJ1-2,13,CSVDRQGPYGYTF,TGCAGCGTTGACCGACAGGGCCCTTATGGCTACACCTTC
.,TRBD2,TRBV5-6,TRBJ2-5,16,CASSLAGTTIGETQYF,TGTGCCAGCAGCTTAGCCGGGACTACCATCGGGGAGACCCAGTACTTC
many,TRBD2,TRBV29-1,TRBJ2-1,13,CSGTSGGGREQFF,TGCAGCGGAACTAGCGGGGGTGGACGGGAGCAGTTCTTC
.,.,TRBV15,TRBJ2-7,13,CATSRDGASEQYF,TGTGCCACCAGCAGAGATGGGGCTAGCGAGCAGTACTTC
many,.,TRBV27,TRBJ2-1,11,CASSSPLEQFF,TGTGCCAGCAGTTCCCCACTAGAGCAGTTCTTC
.,.,TRBV11-2,TRBJ2-1,13,CASSGLGFYEQFF,TGTGCCAGCAGCGGTCTAGGTTTCTATGAGCAGTTCTTC
few,TRBD2,TRBV5-5,TRBJ2-1,17,CASSANTGTSGYNEQFF,TGTGCCAGCAGCGCCAACACCGGGACTAGCGGGTACAATGAGCAGTTCTTC
many,.,TRBV20-1,TRBJ2-1,15,CSARDHGRMANEQFF,TGCAGTGCTAGAGATCACGGGAGAATGGCAAATGAGCAGTTCTTC
.,TRBD2,TRBV5-1,TRBJ2-1,17,CASSYQGSGLRGDRQFF,TGCGCCAGCAGCTATCAGGGTTCAGGCCTGCGGGGGGATCGGCAGTTCTTC
.,.,TRBV25-1,TRBJ2-2,14,CASRTGQGTGELFF,TGTGCCAGCAGAACAGGGCAAGGGACCGGGGAGCTGTTTTTT
few,TRBD1,TRBV7-9,TRBJ2-4,15,CASSPADRAWDIQYF,TGTGCCAGCAGCCCCGCGGACAGGGCCTGGGACATTCAGTACTTC
many,.,TRBV4-1,TRBJ2-5,15,CASSQERGPRETQYF,TGCGCCAGCAGCCAAGAGAGAGGGCCTCGGGAGACCCAGTACTTC
.,TRBD2,TRBV7-9,TRBJ2-7,15,CASRSSAGEGYEQYF,TGTGCCAGCCGATCCTCAGCGGGAGAGGGTTACGAGCAGTACTTC
.,TRBD2,TRBV5-1,TRBJ2-2,16,CASSISGGHGTGELFF,TGCGCCAGCAGTATTAGCGGGGGGCACGGCACCGGGGAGCTGTTTTTT
many,TRBD2,TRBV9,TRBJ2-1,15,CASSVEAGMASEQFF,TGTGCCAGCAGCGTCGAAGCGGGGATGGCTAGTGAGCAGTTCTTC
few,TRBD1,TRBV12-3/TRBV12-4,TRBJ2-5,18,CASSLLVPGTGGVGTQYF,TGTGCCAGCAGCCTCCTAGTACCCGGGACAGGGGGCGTAGGGACCCAGTACTTC
.,TRBD2,TRBV7-8,TRBJ2-1,13,CASSLGQGLEVFF,TGTGCCAGCAGCTTAGGCCAGGGACTAGAGGTGTTCTTC
.,TRBD1,TRBV2,TRBJ2-3,15,CASGGTGTSTDTQYF,TGTGCCAGCGGTGGGACAGGCACTAGCACAGATACGCAGTATTTT
few,TRBD2,TRBV11-3,TRBJ2-3,15,CASSFEGLVTDTQYF,TGTGCCAGCAGCTTTGAGGGACTAGTTACAGATACGCAGTATTTT
many,.,TRBV2,TRBJ1-1,13,CASSEDANTEAFF,TGTGCCAGCAGTGAGGACGCGAACACTGAAGCTTTCTTT
many,TRBD2,TRBV24-1,TRBJ2-2,17,CATSGGLAGAYTGELFF,TGTGCCACCAGTGGGGGACTAGCGGGAGCCTACACCGGGGAGCTGTTTTTT
many,.,TRBV5-1,TRBJ2-2,14,CASRKIRDTGELFF,TGCGCCAGCAGGAAGATTCGGGACACCGGGGAGCTGTTTTTT
many,.,TRBV12-3/TRBV12-4,TRBJ2-6,18,CASSLATRLVSGANVLTF,TGTGCCAGCAGTTTAGCGACCAGATTAGTCTCTGGGGCCAACGTCCTGACTTTC
many,.,TRBV10-3,TRBJ2-6,17,CAISVIQTLSGANVLTF,TGTGCCATCAGTGTTATACAAACCCTGTCTGGGGCCAACGTCCTGACTTTC
few,TRBD2,TRBV12-3/TRBV12-4,TRBJ2-2,15,CASSFSGGMRGELFF,TGTGCCAGCAGCTTCAGCGGGGGGATGCGCGGGGAGCTGTTTTTT
many,TRBD1,TRBV5-1,TRBJ2-1,14,CASSLGDRVDEQFF,TGCGCCAGCAGCTTGGGAGACAGGGTAGATGAGCAGTTCTTC
.,TRBD2,TRBV11-1,TRBJ2-1,19,CASSFGLAGGPIWYNEQFF,TGTGCCAGCAGCTTCGGACTAGCGGGAGGTCCGATATGGTACAATGAGCAGTTCTTC
.,.,TRBV21-1,TRBJ2-1,19,CASSKDQGSGPSSYNEQFF,TGTGCCAGCAGCAAAGACCAAGGTTCAGGGCCAAGCTCCTACAATGAGCAGTTCTTC
few,TRBD2,TRBV20-1,TRBJ2-5,15,CSARDQGLAQETQYF,TGCAGTGCTAGAGATCAGGGACTAGCGCAAGAGACCCAGTACTTC
.,.,TRBV5-1,TRBJ2-7,14,CASSLEVSNYEQYF,TGCGCCAGCAGCTTGGAGGTCAGTAACTACGAGCAGTACTTC
many,TRBD2,TRBV5-1,TRBJ2-2,17,CASSLALAGGHTGELFF,TGCGCCAGCAGCTTGGCCCTAGCGGGAGGGCACACCGGGGAGCTGTTTTTT
many,.,TRBV7-7,TRBJ2-1,14,CASSLRGLGDEQFF,TGTGCCAGCAGCTTACGTGGACTTGGGGATGAGCAGTTCTTC
many,TRBD2,TRBV28,TRBJ2-5,18,CASSSRRGLEMYQETQYF,TGTGCCAGCAGTTCGCGCCGCGGACTAGAGATGTACCAAGAGACCCAGTACTTC
.,.,TRBV15,TRBJ1-3,15,CATSRHYRVGNTIYF,TGTGCCACCAGCAGACATTACAGGGTTGGAAACACCATATATTTT
few,.,TRBV20-1,TRBJ2-5,13,CSATGGPQETQYF,TGCAGTGCTACTGGGGGCCCCCAAGAGACCCAGTACTTC
few,.,TRBV5-1,TRBJ2-7,16,CASTKSGTDLSYEQYF,TGCGCCAGCACCAAAAGCGGGACAGACCTATCCTACGAGCAGTACTTC
few,TRBD1,TRBV6-1,TRBJ1-1,16,CASRGHRGSMNTEAFF,TGTGCCAGCAGAGGACACAGGGGTTCGATGAACACTGAAGCTTTCTTT
many,TRBD1,TRBV5-1,TRBJ2-7,16,CASSLTGTGGSHEQYF,TGCGCCAGCAGCTTAACGGGGACAGGGGGTTCCCACGAGCAGTACTTC
many,.,TRBV29-1,TRBJ1-1,13,CSVEELLNTEAFF,TGCAGCGTTGAAGAGCTTCTGAACACTGAAGCTTTCTTT
.,.,TRBV12-3/TRBV12-4,TRBJ1-5,14,CASSFFGPNQPQHF,TGTGCCAGCAGCTTCTTCGGTCCCAATCAGCCCCAGCATTTT
many,.,TRBV10-2,TRBJ2-1,12,CASSEAYNEQFF,TGCGCCAGCAGTGAGGCGTACAATGAGCAGTTCTTC
.,.,TRBV3-1,TRBJ1-1,14,CASSPLEMNTEAFF,TGTGCCAGCAGTCCGCTCGAGATGAACACTGAAGCTTTCTTT
few,.,TRBV6-1,TRBJ2-1,15,CASRLNIAAYNEQFF,TGTGCCAGCAGATTGAACATAGCGGCCTACAATGAGCAGTTCTTC
.,TRBD2,TRBV6-5,TRBJ2-3,19,CASSYRTMDLGRAADTQYF,TGTGCCAGCAGTTACCGGACCATGGATCTCGGGAGGGCGGCAGATACGCAGTATTTT
.,TRBD2,TRBV7-3,TRBJ2-3,17,CASSSGGTSLRTDTQYF,TGTGCCAGCAGCTCGGGGGGGACTAGCCTTCGCACAGATACGCAGTATTTT
.,TRBD1,TRBV24-1,TRBJ1-2,17,CATSDSGTGGPGYGYTF,TGTGCCACCAGTGATTCGGGGACAGGGGGGCCAGGCTATGGCTACACCTTC
.,.,TRBV6-1,TRBJ2-2,14,CASSEILNTGELFF,TGTGCCAGCAGTGAAATACTAAACACCGGGGAGCTGTTTTTT
few,TRBD2,TRBV29-1,TRBJ2-5,12,CSVPSGEETQYF,TGCAGCGTTCCTAGCGGGGAAGAGACCCAGTACTTC